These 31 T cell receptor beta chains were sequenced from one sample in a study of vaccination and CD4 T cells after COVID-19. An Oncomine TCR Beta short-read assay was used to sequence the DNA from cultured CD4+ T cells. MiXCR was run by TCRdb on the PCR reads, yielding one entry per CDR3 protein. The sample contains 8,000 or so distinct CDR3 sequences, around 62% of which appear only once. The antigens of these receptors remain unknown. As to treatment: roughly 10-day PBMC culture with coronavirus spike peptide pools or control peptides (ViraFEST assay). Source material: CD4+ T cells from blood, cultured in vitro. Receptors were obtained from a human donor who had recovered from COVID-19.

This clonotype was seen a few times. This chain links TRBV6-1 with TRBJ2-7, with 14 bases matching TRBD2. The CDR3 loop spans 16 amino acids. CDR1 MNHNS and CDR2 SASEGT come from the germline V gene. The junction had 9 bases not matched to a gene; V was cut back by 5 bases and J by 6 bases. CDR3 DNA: TGTGCCAGCAGTCGTACGACTAGCGGGGGGGCCCTCGAGCAGTACTTC. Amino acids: CASSRTTSGGALEQYF.

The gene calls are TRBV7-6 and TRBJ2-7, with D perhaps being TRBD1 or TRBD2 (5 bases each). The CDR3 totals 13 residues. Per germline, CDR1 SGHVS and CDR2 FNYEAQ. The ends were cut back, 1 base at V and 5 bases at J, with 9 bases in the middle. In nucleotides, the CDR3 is TGTGCCAGCAGCTTAGTTTGGGACGACGAGCAGTACTTC. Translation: CASSLVWDDEQYF. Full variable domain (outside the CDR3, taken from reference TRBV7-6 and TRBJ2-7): GAGVSQSPRYKVTKRGQDVALRCDPISGHVSLYWYRQALGQGPEFLTYFNYEAQQDKSGLPNDRFSAERPEGSISTLTIQRTEQRDSAMYRCASSLVWDDEQYFGPGTRLTVT.

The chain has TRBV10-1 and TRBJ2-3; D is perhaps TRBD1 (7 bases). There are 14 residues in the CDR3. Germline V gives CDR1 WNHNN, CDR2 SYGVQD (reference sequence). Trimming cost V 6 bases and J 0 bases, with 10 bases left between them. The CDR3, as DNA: TGCGCCAGCAGCAGGGGGACTAGCACAGATACGCAGTATTTT. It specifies CASSRGTSTDTQYF.

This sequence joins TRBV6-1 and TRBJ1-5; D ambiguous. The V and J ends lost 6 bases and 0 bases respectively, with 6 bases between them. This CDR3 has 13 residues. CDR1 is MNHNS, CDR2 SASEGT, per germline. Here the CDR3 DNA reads TGTGCCAGCAGGGCGGATAGCAATCAGCCCCAGCATTTT. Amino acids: CASRADSNQPQHF.

The CDR3 region has the DNA TGTGCCAGTAAGAAAGAGGCTGTGAACGGCAATCAGCCCCAGCATTTT. This codes for CASKKEAVNGNQPQHF. The V and J genes are TRBV19 and TRBJ1-5; the D is unclear. With 7 bases removed from V and 2 bases from J, the gap between germline ends came to 18 bases. In germline, CDR1 is LNHDA, CDR2 SQIVND (reference sequence). CDR3 length equals 16 residues.

The CDR3 region is CASSPGRASYGYTF. CDR3 nucleotides: TGTGCCAGCAGTCCGGGACGGGCGTCGTATGGCTACACCTTC. J is TRBJ1-2 and V is TRBV28, with a weak D call TRBD1 (5 bases). Germline V lookup: CDR1 MDHEN, CDR2 SYDVKM. V shed 5 bases and J shed 5 bases, with 15 bases lying between them. This CDR3 is built from 14 residues.

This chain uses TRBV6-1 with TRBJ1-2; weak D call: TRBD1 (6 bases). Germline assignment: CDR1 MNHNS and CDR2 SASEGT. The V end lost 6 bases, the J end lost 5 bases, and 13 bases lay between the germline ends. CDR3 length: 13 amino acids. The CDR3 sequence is CASREAGEYGYTF. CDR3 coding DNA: TGTGCCAGCAGAGAGGCAGGGGAGTATGGCTACACCTTC.

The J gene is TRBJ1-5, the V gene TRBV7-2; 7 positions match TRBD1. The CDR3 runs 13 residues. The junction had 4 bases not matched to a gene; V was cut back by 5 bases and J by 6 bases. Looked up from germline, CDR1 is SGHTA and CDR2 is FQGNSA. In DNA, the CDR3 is TGTGCCAGCAGCGTACAGGGGTTTCAGCCCCAGCATTTT. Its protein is CASSVQGFQPQHF.

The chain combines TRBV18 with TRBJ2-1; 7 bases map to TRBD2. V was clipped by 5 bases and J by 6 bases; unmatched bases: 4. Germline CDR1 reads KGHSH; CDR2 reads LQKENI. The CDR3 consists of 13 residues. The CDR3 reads CASSSRGSNEQFF. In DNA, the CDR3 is TGTGCCAGCTCATCGCGCGGGAGCAATGAGCAGTTCTTC.

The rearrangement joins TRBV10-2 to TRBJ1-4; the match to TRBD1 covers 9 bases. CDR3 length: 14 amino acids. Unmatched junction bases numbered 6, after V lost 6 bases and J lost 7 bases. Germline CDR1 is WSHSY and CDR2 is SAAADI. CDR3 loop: CASRWDRESEKLFF. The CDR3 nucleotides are TGCGCCAGCAGGTGGGACAGGGAGAGTGAAAAACTGTTTTTT.

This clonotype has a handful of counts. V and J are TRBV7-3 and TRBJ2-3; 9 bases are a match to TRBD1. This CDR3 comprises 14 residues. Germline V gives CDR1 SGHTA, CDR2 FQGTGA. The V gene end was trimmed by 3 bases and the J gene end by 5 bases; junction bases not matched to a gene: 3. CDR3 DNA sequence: TGTGCCAGCAGCTTCCGGGACAGGGAAGATACGCAGTATTTT. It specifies CASSFRDREDTQYF.

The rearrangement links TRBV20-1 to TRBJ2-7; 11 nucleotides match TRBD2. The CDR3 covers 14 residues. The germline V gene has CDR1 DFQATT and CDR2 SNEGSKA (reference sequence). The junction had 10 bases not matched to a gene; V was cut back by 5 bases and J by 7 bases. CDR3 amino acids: CSACLAGGPGEQYF. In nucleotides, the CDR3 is TGCAGTGCTTGCCTAGCGGGGGGTCCGGGAGAGCAGTACTTC.

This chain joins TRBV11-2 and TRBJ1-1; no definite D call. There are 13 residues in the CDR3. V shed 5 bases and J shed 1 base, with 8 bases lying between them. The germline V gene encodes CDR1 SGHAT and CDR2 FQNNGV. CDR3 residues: CASSVDKNTEAFF. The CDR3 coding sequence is TGTGCCAGCAGCGTTGACAAGAACACTGAAGCTTTCTTT.

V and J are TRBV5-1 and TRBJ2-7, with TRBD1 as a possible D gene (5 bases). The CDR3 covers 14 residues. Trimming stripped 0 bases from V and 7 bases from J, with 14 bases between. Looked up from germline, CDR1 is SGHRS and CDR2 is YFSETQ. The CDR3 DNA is TGCGCCAGCAGCTTGGAAGACAGAGTCCGAGAGCAGTACTTC. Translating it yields CASSLEDRVREQYF. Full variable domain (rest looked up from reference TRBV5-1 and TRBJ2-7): KAGVTQTPRYLIKTRGQQVTLSCSPISGHRSVSWYQQTPGQGLQFLFEYFSETQRNKGNFPGRFSGRQFSNSRSEMNVSTLELGDSALYLCASSLEDRVREQYFGPGTRLTVT.

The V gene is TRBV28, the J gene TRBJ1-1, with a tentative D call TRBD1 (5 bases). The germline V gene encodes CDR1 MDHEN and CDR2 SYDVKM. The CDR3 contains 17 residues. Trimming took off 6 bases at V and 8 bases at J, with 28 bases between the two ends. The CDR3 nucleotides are TGTGCCAGCAGCCGGACAACGGCGTCGGTTTCGGTCGCCGAAGCTTTCTTT. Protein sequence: CASSRTTASVSVAEAFF.

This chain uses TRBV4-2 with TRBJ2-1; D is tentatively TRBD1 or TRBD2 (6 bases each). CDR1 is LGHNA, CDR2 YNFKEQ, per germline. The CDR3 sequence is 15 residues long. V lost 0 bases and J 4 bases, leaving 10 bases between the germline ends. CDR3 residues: CASSQDKGGYNEQFF. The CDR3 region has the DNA TGTGCCAGCAGCCAAGATAAGGGGGGATACAATGAGCAGTTCTTC.

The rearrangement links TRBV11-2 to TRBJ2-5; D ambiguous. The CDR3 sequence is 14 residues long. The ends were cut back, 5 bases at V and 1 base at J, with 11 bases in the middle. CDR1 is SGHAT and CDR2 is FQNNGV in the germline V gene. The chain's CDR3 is CASSPGWVQETQYF. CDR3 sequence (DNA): TGTGCCAGCAGCCCCGGGTGGGTCCAAGAGACCCAGTACTTC.

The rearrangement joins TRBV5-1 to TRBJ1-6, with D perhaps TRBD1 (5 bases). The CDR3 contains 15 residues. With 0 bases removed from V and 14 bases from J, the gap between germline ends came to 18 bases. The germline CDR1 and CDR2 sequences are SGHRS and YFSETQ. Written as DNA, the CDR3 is TGCGCCAGCAGCTTGGTTCCTGGCCAGGGTTCGACCCTCCACTTT. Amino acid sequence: CASSLVPGQGSTLHF.

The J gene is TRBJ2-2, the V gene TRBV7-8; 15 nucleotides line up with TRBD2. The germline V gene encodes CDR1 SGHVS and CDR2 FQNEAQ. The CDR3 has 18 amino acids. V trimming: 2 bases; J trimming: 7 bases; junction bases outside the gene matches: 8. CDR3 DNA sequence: TGTGCCAGCAGCTTAAGGACTAGCGGGGGGGCCCTAGGCGGGGAGCTGTTTTTT. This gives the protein CASSLRTSGGALGGELFF.

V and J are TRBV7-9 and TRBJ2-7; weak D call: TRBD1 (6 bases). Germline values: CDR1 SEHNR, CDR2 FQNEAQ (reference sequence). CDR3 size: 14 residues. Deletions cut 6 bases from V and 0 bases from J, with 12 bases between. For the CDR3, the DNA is TGTGCCAGCAGTTTAACGACAGGCTCCTACGAGCAGTACTTC. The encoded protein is CASSLTTGSYEQYF.

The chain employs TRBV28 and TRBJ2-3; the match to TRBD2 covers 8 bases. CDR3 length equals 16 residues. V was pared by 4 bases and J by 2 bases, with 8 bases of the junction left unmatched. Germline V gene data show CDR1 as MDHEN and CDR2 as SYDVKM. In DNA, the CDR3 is TGTGCCAGCAGTTCACGCGGGACTAGTACCACAGATACGCAGTATTTT. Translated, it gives CASSSRGTSTTDTQYF. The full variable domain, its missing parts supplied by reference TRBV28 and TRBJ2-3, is DVKVTQSSRYLVKRTGEKVFLECVQDMDHENMFWYRQDPGLGLRLIYFSYDVKMKEKGDIPEGYSVSREKKERFSLILESASTNQTSMYLCASSSRGTSTTDTQYFGPGTRLTVL.

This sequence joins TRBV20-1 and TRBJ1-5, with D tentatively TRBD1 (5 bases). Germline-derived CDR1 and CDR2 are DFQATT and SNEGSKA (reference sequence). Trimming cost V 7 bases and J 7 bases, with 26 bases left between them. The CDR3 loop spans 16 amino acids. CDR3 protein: CSGGVAGRQTVQPQHF. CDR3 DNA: TGCAGTGGGGGGGTGGCGGGTCGTCAGACCGTCCAGCCCCAGCATTTT.

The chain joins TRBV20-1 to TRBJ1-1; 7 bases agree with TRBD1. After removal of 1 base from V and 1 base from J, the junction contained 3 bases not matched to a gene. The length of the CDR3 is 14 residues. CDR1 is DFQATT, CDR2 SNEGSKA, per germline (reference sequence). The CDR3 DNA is TGCAGTGCTAGAGGGGGGACAGCGAACACTGAAGCTTTCTTT. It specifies CSARGGTANTEAFF.

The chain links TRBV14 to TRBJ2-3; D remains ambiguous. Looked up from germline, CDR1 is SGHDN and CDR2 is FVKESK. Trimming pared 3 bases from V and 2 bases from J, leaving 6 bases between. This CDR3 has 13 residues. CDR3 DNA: TGTGCCAGCAGCCAGGGGATCACAGATACGCAGTATTTT. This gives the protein CASSQGITDTQYF.

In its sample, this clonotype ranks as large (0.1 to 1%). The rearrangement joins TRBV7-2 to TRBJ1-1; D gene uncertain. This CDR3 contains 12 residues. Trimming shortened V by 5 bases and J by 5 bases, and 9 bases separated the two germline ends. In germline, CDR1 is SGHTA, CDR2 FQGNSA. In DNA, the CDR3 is TGTGCCAGCAGCGTTAAGGAAACTGAAGCTTTCTTT. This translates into CASSVKETEAFF.

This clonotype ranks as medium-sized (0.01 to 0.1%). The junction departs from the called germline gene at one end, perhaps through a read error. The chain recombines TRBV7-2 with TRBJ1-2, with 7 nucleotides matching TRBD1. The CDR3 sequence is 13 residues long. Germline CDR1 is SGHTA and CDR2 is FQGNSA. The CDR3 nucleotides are TGTGCCAGCAGCTTACGGGGACAGCACGTCAGCTTCTTC. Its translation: CASSLRGQHVSFF.

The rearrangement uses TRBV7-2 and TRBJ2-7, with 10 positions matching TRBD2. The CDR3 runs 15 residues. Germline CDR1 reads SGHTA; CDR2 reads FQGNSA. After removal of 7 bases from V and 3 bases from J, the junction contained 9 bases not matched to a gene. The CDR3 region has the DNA TGTGCCAGCACCGCAACCGGGACTAGCGACTACGAGCAGTACTTC. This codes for CASTATGTSDYEQYF.

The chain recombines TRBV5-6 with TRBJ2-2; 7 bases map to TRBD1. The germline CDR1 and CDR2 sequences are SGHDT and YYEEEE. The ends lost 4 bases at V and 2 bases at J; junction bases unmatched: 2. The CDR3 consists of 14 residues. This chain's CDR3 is CASSGTANTGELFF. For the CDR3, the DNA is TGTGCCAGCAGCGGGACAGCTAACACCGGGGAGCTGTTTTTT.

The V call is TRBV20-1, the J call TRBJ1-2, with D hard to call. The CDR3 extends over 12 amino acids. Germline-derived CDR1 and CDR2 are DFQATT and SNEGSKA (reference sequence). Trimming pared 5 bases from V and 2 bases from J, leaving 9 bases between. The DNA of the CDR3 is TGCAGTGCTGAAGGCGGGAACTATGGCTACACCTTC. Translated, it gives CSAEGGNYGYTF.

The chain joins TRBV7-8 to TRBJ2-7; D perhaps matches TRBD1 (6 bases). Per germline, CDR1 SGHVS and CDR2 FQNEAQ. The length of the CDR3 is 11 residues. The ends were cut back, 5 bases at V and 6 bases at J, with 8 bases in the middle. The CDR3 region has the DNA TGTGCCAGCAGCCTCAGGGGCGAGCAGTACTTC. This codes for CASSLRGEQYF.

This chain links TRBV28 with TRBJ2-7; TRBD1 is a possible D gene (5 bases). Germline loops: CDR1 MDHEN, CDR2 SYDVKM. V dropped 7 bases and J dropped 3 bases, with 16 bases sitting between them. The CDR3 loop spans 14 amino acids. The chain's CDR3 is CASTAGATIYEQYF. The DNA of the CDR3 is TGTGCCAGCACCGCTGGGGCAACCATCTACGAGCAGTACTTC.